This T cell receptor beta chain was found in a study of blood T cell repertoires in COVID-19. Study-wide background: From T cells, B-cell-depleted T cells, or PBMCs came the material, which was cDNA or gDNA.

Living in about 25 US areas, the participants were between 18 and 89 years of age. How the authors handled the data: It was from reference gene primer amplification that nucleated cell counts were estimated. Measured with immunoSEQ multiplex PCR; TCRdb has only the in-frame clones, and not every one. The DNA gave D and trimming, while V, J and clone size come from that table. This sample has about 140,000 clones, with 84% found just once. The germline V gene has CDR1 MDHEN and CDR2 SYDVKM. CDR3 length equals 17 residues. Trimming left V 6 bases short and J 3 bases short, with 23 bases between. This rearrangement joins TRBV28 to TRBJ1-1; D is perhaps TRBD1 (5 bases). Specimen: PBMCs or T cells enriched from blood (not recorded which). The clonotype comes from a man aged 45 to 65 in a cohort exposed to, infected with or recovered from COVID-19 (not recorded which). Written as DNA, the CDR3 is TGTGCCAGCAGCTTACGAATGGGAAGCGGGGCGCACACTGAAGCTTTCTTT. It codes for CASSLRMGSGAHTEAFF.